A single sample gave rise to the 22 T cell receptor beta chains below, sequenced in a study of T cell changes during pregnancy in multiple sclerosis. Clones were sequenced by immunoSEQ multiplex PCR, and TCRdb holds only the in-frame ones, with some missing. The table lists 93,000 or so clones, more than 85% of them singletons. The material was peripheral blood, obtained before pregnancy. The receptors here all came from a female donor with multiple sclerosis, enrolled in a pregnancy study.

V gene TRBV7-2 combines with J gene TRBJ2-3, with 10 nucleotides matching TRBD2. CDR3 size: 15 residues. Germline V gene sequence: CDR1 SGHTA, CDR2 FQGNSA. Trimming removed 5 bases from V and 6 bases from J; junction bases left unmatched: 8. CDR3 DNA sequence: TGTGCCAGCAGCGGTTGGTCTAGCGGGAGCGATACGCAGTATTTT. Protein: CASSGWSSGSDTQYF.

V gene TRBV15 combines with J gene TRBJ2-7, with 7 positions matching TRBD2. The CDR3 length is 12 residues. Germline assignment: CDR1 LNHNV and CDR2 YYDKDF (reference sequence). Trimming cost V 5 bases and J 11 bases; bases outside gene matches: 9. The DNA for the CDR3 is TGTGCCACCAGCCCCCAGGGAGGGTGGAAGTACTTC. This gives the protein CATSPQGGWKYF.

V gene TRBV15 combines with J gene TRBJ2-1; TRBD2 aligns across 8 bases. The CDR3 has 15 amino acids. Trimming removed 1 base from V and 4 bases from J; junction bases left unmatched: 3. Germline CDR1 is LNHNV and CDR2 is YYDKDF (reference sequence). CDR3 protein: CATSRALAGYNEQFF. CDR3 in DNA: TGTGCCACCAGCAGAGCCCTAGCGGGTTACAATGAGCAGTTCTTC.

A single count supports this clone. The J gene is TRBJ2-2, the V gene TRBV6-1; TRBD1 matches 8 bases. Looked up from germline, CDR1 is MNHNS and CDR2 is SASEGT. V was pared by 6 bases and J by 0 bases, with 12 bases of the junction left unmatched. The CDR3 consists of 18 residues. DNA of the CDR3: TGTGCCAGCAGGGAAAGGATCGGGACAGGACCGAACACCGGGGAGCTGTTTTTT. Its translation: CASRERIGTGPNTGELFF.

CDR3 in DNA: TGTGCCAGCAGTTACGAGGGCGATAAGCAGTTCTTC. Its protein product is CASSYEGDKQFF. The genes are TRBV6-5 and TRBJ2-1; the D gene is possibly TRBD2 (5 bases). In germline, CDR1 is MNHEY, CDR2 SVGAGI. This CDR3 contains 12 residues. With 2 bases removed from V and 11 bases from J, the gap between germline ends came to 10 bases.

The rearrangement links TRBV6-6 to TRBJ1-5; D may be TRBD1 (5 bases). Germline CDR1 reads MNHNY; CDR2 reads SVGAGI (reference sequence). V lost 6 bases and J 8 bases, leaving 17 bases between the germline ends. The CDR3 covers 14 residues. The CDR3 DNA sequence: TGTGCCAGCAGACCCGACAGTGCTGGGGAGCCCCAGCATTTT. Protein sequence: CASRPDSAGEPQHF.

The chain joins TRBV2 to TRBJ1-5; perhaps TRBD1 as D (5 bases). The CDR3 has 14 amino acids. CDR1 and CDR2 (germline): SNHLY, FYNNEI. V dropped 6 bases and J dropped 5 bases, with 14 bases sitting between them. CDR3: CASRGSGRDQPQHF. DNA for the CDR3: TGTGCCAGCAGGGGCTCAGGGAGGGATCAGCCCCAGCATTTT.

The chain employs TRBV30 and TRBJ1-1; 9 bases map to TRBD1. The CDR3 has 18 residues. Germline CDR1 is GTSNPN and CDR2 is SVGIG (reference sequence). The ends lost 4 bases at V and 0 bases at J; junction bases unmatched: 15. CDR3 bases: TGTGCCTGGAACCGGGACAGGGTTTCTGTAGGCATGAACACTGAAGCTTTCTTT. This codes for CAWNRDRVSVGMNTEAFF.

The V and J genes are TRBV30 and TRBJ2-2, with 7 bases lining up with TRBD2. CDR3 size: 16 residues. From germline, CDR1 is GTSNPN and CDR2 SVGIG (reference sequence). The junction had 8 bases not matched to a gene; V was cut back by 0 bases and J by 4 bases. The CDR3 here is CAWSVQAGLTTGELFF. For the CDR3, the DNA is TGTGCCTGGAGTGTCCAAGCGGGACTGACCACCGGGGAGCTGTTTTTT.

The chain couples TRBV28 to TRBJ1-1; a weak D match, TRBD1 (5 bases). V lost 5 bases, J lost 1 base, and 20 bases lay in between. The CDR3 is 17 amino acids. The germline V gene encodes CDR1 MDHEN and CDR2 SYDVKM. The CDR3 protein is CASSPKHSHGGNTEAFF. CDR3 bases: TGTGCCAGCAGTCCAAAACATTCGCACGGGGGGAACACTGAAGCTTTCTTT.

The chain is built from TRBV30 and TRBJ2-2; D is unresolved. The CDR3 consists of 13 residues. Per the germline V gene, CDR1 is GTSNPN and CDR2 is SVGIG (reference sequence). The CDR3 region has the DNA TGTGCGCGAAAGAACAGTAATACCGGGGAGCTGTTTTTT. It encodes CARKNSNTGELFF.

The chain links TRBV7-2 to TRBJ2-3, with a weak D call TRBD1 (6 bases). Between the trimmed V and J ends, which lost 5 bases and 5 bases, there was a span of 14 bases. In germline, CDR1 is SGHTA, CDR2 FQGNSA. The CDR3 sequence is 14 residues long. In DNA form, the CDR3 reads TGTGCCAGCAGCCAGGGGTATTCCAGAGATACGCAGTATTTT. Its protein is CASSQGYSRDTQYF.

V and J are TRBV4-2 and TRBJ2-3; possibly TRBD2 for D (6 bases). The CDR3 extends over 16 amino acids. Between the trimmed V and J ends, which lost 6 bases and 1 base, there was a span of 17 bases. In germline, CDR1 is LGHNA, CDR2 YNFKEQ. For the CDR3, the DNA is TGTGCCAGCAGGCGGGGAGAGAACCCTCGCACAGATACGCAGTATTTT. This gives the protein CASRRGENPRTDTQYF.

CDR3 residues: CASSDRDATNEKLFF. For the CDR3, the DNA is TGTGCCAGCTCCGACAGGGATGCAACTAATGAAAAACTGTTTTTT. The gene calls are TRBV18 and TRBJ1-4; 7 bases align to TRBD1. This CDR3 has 15 residues. V dropped 6 bases and J dropped 0; count of bases not matched to a gene: 4. Germline lookup yields CDR1 KGHSH and CDR2 LQKENI.

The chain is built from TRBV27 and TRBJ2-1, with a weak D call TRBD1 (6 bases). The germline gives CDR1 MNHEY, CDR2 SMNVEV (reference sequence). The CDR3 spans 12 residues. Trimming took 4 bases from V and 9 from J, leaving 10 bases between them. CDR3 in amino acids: CASSSLGGEQFF. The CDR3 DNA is TGTGCCAGCAGTTCCTTAGGGGGTGAGCAGTTCTTC.

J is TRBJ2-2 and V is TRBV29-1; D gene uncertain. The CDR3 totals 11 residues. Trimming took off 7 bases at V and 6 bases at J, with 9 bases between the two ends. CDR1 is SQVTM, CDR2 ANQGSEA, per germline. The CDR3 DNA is TGCAGCGCTACCCTCCCCGGGGAGCTGTTTTTT. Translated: CSATLPGELFF.

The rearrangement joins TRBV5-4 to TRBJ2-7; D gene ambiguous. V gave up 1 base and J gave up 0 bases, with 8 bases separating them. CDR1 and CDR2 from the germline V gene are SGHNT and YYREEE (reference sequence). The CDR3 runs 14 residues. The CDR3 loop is CASSLFANSYEQYF. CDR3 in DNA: TGTGCCAGCAGCTTGTTTGCTAACTCCTACGAGCAGTACTTC.

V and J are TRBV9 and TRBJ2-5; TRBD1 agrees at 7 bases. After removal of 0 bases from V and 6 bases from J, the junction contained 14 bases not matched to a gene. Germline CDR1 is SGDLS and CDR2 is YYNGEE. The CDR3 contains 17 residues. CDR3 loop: CASSVGVRTGDAKTQYF. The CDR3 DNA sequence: TGTGCCAGCAGCGTAGGGGTTAGGACAGGCGATGCGAAGACCCAGTACTTC.

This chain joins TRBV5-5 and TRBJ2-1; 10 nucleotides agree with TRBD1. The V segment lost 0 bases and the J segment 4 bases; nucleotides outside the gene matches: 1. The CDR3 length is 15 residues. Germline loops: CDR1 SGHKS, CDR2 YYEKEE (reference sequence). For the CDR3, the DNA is TGTGCCAGCAGCTTGGGGACAGGGGGATACAATGAGCAGTTCTTC. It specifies CASSLGTGGYNEQFF.

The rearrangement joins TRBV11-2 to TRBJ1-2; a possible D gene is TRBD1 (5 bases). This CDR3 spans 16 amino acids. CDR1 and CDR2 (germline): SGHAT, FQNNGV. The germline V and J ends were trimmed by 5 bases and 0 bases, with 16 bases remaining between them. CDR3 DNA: TGTGCCAGCAGCCCGGGCTCGGGGGGAGCTAACTATGGCTACACCTTC. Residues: CASSPGSGGANYGYTF.

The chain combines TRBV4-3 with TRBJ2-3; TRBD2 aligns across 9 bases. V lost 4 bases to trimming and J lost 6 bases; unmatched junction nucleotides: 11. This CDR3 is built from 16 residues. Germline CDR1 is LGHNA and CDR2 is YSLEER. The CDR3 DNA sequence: TGCGCCAGCAGCCTAGGGACTAGCAGCTTCTCGGATACGCAGTATTTT. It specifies CASSLGTSSFSDTQYF.

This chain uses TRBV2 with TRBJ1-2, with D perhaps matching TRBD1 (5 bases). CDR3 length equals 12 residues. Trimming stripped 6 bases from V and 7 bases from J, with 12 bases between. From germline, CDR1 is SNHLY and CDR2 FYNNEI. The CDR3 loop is CASSPGEGGYTF. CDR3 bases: TGTGCCAGCAGCCCGGGGGAGGGTGGCTACACCTTC.